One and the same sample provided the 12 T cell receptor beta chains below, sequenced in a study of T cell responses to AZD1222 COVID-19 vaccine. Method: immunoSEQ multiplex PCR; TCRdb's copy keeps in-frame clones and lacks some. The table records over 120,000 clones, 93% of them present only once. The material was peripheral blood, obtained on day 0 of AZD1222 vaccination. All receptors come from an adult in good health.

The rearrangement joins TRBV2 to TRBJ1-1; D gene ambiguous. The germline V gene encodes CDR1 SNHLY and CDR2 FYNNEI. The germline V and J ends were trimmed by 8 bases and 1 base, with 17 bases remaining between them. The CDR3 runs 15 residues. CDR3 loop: CASSVEGGSNTEAFF. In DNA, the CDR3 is TGTGCCAGCTCGGTAGAGGGCGGATCGAACACTGAAGCTTTCTTT.

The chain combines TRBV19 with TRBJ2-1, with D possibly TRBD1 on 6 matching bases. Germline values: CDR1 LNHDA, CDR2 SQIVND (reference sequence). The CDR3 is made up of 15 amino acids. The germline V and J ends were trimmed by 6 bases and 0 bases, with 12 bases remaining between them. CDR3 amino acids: CASSLGQSSYNEQFF. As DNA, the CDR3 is TGTGCCAGTAGCCTTGGACAGAGCTCCTACAATGAGCAGTTCTTC.

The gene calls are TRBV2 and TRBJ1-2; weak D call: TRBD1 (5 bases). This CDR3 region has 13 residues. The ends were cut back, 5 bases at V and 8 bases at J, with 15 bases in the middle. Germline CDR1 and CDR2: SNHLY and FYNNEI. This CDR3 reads CASSQGLIGGYTF. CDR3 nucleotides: TGTGCCAGCAGTCAGGGTTTGATCGGAGGCTACACCTTC. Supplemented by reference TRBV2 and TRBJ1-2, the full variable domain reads EPEVTQTPSHQVTQMGQEVILRCVPISNHLYFYWYRQILGQKVEFLVSFYNNEISEKSEIFDDQFSVERPDGSNFTLKIRSTKLEDSAMYFCASSQGLIGGYTFGSGTRLTVV.

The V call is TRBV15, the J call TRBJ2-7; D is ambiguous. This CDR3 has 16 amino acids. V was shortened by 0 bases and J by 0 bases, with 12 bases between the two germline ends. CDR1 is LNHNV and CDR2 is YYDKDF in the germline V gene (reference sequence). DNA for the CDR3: TGTGCCACCAGCAGAGATAAACAGATTCCCTCCTACGAGCAGTACTTC. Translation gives CATSRDKQIPSYEQYF.

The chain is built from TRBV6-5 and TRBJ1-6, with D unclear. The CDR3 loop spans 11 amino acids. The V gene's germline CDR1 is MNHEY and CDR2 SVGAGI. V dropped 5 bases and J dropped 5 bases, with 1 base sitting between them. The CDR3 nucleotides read TGTGCCAGCAGTAATAATTCACCCCTCCACTTT. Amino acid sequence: CASSNNSPLHF.

The CDR3 region has the DNA TGTGCCTGGAGTCCAGGACAGGGTTATTCACCCCTCCACTTT. Its protein product is CAWSPGQGYSPLHF. The chain links TRBV30 to TRBJ1-6, with 8 positions matching TRBD1. Germline CDR1 GTSNPN, CDR2 SVGIG (reference sequence). V gave up 2 bases and J gave up 8 bases; unmatched junction bases: 5. There are 14 residues in the CDR3.

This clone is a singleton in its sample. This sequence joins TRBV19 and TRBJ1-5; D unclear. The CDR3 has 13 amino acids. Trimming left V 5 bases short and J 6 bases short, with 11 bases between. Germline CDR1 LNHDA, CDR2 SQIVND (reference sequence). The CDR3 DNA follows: TGTGCCAGTAGTCCCGGAGGAGGTCAGCCCCAGCATTTT. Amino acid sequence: CASSPGGGQPQHF.

The chain's CDR3 is CASSVGSGNEQFF. CDR3 in DNA: TGTGCCAGCAGCGTAGGTAGCGGCAATGAGCAGTTCTTC. The chain has TRBV9 and TRBJ2-1, with D possibly being TRBD2 (6 bases). Between the trimmed V and J ends, which lost 0 bases and 6 bases, there was a span of 7 bases. The CDR3 totals 13 residues. Germline loops: CDR1 SGDLS, CDR2 YYNGEE.

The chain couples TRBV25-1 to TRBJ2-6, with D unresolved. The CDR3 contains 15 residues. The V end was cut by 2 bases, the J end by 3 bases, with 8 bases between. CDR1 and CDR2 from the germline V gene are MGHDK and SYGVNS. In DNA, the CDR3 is TGTGCCAGCAGTGAAAGCGTACGTGGGGCCAACGTCCTGACTTTC. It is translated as CASSESVRGANVLTF.

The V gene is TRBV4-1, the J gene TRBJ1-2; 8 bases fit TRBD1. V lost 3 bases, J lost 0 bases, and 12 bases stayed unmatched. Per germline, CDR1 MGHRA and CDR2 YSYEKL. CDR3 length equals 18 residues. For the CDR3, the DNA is TGCGCCAGCAGCCAGAGGGACAGGCACTCACCAACTAACTATGGCTACACCTTC. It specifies CASSQRDRHSPTNYGYTF.

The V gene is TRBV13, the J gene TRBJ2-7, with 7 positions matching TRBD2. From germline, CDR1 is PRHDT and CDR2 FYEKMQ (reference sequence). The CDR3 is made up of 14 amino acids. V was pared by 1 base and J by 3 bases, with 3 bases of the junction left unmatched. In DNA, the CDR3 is TGTGCCAGCAGCTTAGACGGGGGGATCTACGAGCAGTACTTC. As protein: CASSLDGGIYEQYF.

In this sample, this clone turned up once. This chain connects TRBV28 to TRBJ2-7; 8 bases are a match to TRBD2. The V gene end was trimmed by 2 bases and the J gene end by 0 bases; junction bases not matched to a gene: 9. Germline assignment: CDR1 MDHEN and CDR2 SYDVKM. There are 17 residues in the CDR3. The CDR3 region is CASSLVFSGKSSYEQYF. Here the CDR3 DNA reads TGTGCCAGCAGTTTAGTGTTTAGCGGGAAAAGCTCCTACGAGCAGTACTTC.